The 18 T cell receptor beta chains in this list originate from one sample, sequenced in a study of Graves' ophthalmopathy and Graves' hyperthyroidism. CDR3 regions of TCR beta were amplified from RNA transcripts. A first-round RT-PCR used HTBI primers, followed by a second-round multiplex PCR. Using its own MiXCR run on the multiplex PCR reads, TCRdb lists one record per CDR3 protein. The sample lists around 600,000 distinct CDR3 sequences, about 40% occurring once. What was sequenced was peripheral blood. The receptors derive from an adult man with Graves' ophthalmopathy.

This clonotype has only a few counts. The CDR3 DNA is TGTGCCAGCGCGACAGGGGTGACTAATGAAAAACTGTTTTTT. Amino acid sequence: CASATGVTNEKLFF. The genes are TRBV6-6 and TRBJ1-4; 8 bases fit TRBD1. The CDR3 is 14 residues long. The V gene's germline CDR1 is MNHNY and CDR2 SVGAGI (reference sequence). With 8 bases clipped from V and 2 bases from J, the junction kept 4 bases outside the gene matches.

This clonotype has a handful of counts. V gene TRBV13 combines with J gene TRBJ2-7; D possibly uses TRBD1 or TRBD2 (5 bases each). The CDR3 runs 15 residues. Trimming took off 5 bases at V and 4 bases at J, with 18 bases between the two ends. Germline CDR1 is PRHDT and CDR2 is FYEKMQ (reference sequence). CDR3 residues: CASSDSGTYRYEQYF. CDR3 in DNA: TGTGCCAGCAGCGACTCCGGGACCTATAGGTACGAGCAGTACTTC.

This chain joins TRBV19 and TRBJ2-6; 9 bases match TRBD1. This CDR3 has 17 amino acids. The germline V gene encodes CDR1 LNHDA and CDR2 SQIVND (reference sequence). V trimming: 9 bases; J trimming: 4 bases; junction bases outside the gene matches: 13. The CDR3 region has the DNA TGTGCCAGCCGACTCGGACAGGGGAACACCGGGGCCAACGTCCTGACTTTC. Encoded protein: CASRLGQGNTGANVLTF.

For this clonotype: As the CDR3 is not closed by the conserved phenylalanine or tryptophan, this likely results from a read error. The DNA is left out, because the CDR3 cannot be placed on it with certainty; the CDR3 is given as TCRdb lists it. The chain has TRBV14 and TRBJ1-1. The germline V gene has CDR1 SGHDN and CDR2 FVKESK. The CDR3 sequence runs 9 residues, both termini included. The CDR3 sequence is CASSQDEVY.

At least ten counts were recorded for this clonotype. V and J are TRBV2 and TRBJ2-7; perhaps TRBD2 as D (5 bases). Germline V lookup: CDR1 SNHLY, CDR2 FYNNEI. This CDR3 comprises 15 residues. The V gene lost 4 bases and the J gene lost 7 bases, with 20 bases spanning the gap. The CDR3 DNA is TGTGCCAGCAGTGGCTGGTCAGCGGAGCCAAGGGAGCAGTACTTC. Its translation is CASSGWSAEPREQYF.

The chain carries TRBV7-8 and TRBJ1-2; 7 nucleotides match TRBD1. This CDR3 has 16 amino acids. The germline gives CDR1 SGHVS, CDR2 FQNEAQ. Losses at the gene ends were 1 base for V and 8 bases for J; bases not matched to a gene: 13. This CDR3 is CASSLEGRGNTEGYTF. CDR3 bases: TGTGCCAGCAGCTTAGAGGGCAGGGGGAACACTGAAGGCTACACCTTC.

A remark on this clonotype: One end of the junction fails to match germline, which may point to a read error. V gene TRBV7-8 combines with J gene TRBJ2-7; D remains ambiguous. The germline V gene encodes CDR1 SGHVS and CDR2 FQNEAQ. The CDR3 consists of 14 residues. The CDR3 nucleotides read TGTGCCGGCAGCTTAGGCGGAGACTCCTACGAGCAGTACTTC. Protein product: CAGSLGGDSYEQYF.

This clonotype has a handful of counts. A read error is possible here, since a much larger clone lies one base away. The CDR3 DNA follows: TGCAGTGCCATCGACAGGAGGGTTTCACCCCTCCACTTT. This sequence encodes CSAIDRRVSPLHF. The chain joins TRBV20-1 to TRBJ1-6; D perhaps matches TRBD1 (6 bases). There are 13 residues in the CDR3. Germline CDR1 reads DFQATT; CDR2 reads SNEGSKA (reference sequence). The V end was cut by 6 bases, the J end by 9 bases, with 15 bases between.

The chain combines TRBV29-1 with TRBJ2-3; tentatively, D is TRBD2 (5 bases). V lost 6 bases to trimming and J lost 0 bases, with 13 bases between them. Germline V gene data show CDR1 as SQVTM and CDR2 as ANQGSEA. The CDR3 loop spans 14 amino acids. In nucleotides, the CDR3 is TGCAGCGTGCCTAGCTCAGCTAGCACAGATACGCAGTATTTT. Its translation is CSVPSSASTDTQYF.

This clonotype was detected only once. CDR3: CASRGVRQGRNTGELFF. CDR3 DNA sequence: TGTGCCAGCAGGGGGGTACGGCAGGGACGGAACACCGGGGAGCTGTTTTTT. The chain couples TRBV2 to TRBJ2-2, with D possibly called TRBD1 or TRBD2 (5 bases each). The CDR3 consists of 17 residues. Germline CDR1 reads SNHLY; CDR2 reads FYNNEI. V was trimmed by 6 bases and J by 1 base, leaving 18 bases between them.

This clonotype was counted once. The rearrangement links TRBV7-6 to TRBJ2-7, with 7 bases identical to TRBD2. The CDR3 extends over 15 amino acids. CDR1 and CDR2 (germline): SGHVS, FNYEAQ. V trimming: 1 base; J trimming: 3 bases; junction bases outside the gene matches: 6. CDR3 sequence reads: CASSLDRSGGYEQYF. CDR3 nucleotide sequence: TGTGCCAGCAGCTTAGATCGGTCGGGAGGCTACGAGCAGTACTTC.

The rearrangement joins TRBV7-9 to TRBJ1-6, with 10 bases lining up with TRBD1. The CDR3 contains 16 residues. Looked up from germline, CDR1 is SEHNR and CDR2 is FQNEAQ (reference sequence). The V segment lost 1 base and the J segment 8 bases; nucleotides outside the gene matches: 5. The CDR3 is CASSLGVGTGDSPLHF. Here the CDR3 DNA reads TGTGCCAGCAGCTTAGGGGTCGGGACAGGGGATTCACCCCTCCACTTT.

Many counts were recorded for this clonotype. The CDR3 region has the DNA TGTGCCACCAGCAGAGGGGGGGCTTCGGGCACCGGGGAGCTGTTTTTT. Protein: CATSRGGASGTGELFF. V usage is TRBV15 and J usage is TRBJ2-2; tentatively, D is TRBD1 or TRBD2 (6 bases each). This CDR3 is built from 16 residues. V was shortened by 1 base and J by 4 bases, with 13 bases between the two germline ends. Germline V gene lookup returns CDR1 LNHNV and CDR2 YYDKDF (reference sequence).

In this sample, this clonotype turned up a few times. The rearrangement joins TRBV7-9 to TRBJ2-5; D is possibly TRBD2 (6 bases). V was shortened by 3 bases and J by 5 bases, with 16 bases between the two germline ends. The CDR3 sequence is 15 residues long. The germline CDR1 and CDR2 sequences are SEHNR and FQNEAQ (reference sequence). This CDR3 reads CASSLDGTGQETQYF. The CDR3 bases are TGTGCCAGCAGCTTGGATGGGACTGGCCAGGAGACCCAGTACTTC.

This clonotype was seen repeatedly, ten times or more. This rearrangement joins TRBV29-1 to TRBJ2-5; no firm D call. V was pared by 4 bases and J by 1 base, with 10 bases between. Germline V gene data show CDR1 as SQVTM and CDR2 as ANQGSEA. The CDR3 is made up of 13 amino acids. DNA for the CDR3: TGCAGCGTTGCGACTGACATCCAAGAGACCCAGTACTTC. As protein: CSVATDIQETQYF.

The chain couples TRBV4-3 to TRBJ2-2, with D possibly TRBD2 on 6 matching bases. Germline V gene data show CDR1 as LGHNA and CDR2 as YSLEER. CDR3 length: 16 amino acids. The V gene lost 1 base and the J gene lost 5 bases, with 14 bases spanning the gap. CDR3 coding DNA: TGCGCCAGCAGCCAAGTACCCCAGGGAGGAACCGGGGAGCTGTTTTTT. Encoded protein: CASSQVPQGGTGELFF.

Concerning this clonotype itself: A much larger clone lies one base from this, so it may be a read error. This chain joins TRBV7-2 and TRBJ1-6; no clear D gene. Per germline, CDR1 SGHTA and CDR2 FQGNSA. V was trimmed by 7 bases and J by 4 bases, leaving 14 bases between them. The CDR3 is 15 amino acids. The CDR3 DNA reads TGTGCCAGCATCTCCGTAATGGAGTATAATTCACCCCTCCACTTT. It encodes CASISVMEYNSPLHF.

The chain carries TRBV7-9 and TRBJ1-2; TRBD1 is a possible D gene (5 bases). Germline V gives CDR1 SEHNR, CDR2 FQNEAQ (reference sequence). V lost 11 bases and J 3 bases, leaving 7 bases between the germline ends. The CDR3 extends over 10 amino acids. The chain's CDR3 is CAGTYYGYTF. The CDR3, as DNA: TGTGCCGGGACTTACTATGGCTACACCTTC.